This TCR beta chain was captured by sequencing in a study of blood T cells in healthy people across ages. Regarding the study as a whole: Roughly linearly, TCR beta diversity per million T cells fell as age increased.

Together with a sample-barcoded 5' primer, a J-beta primer mix was included in a second PCR lasting about 7 to 11 cycles. Tags on each cDNA molecule came from a template-switch adaptor with 12 random nucleotides. From the 5' RACE reads, TCRdb called clonotypes with MiXCR, one entry per CDR3 protein. Among 800,000 to 950,000 distinct CDR3 sequences, about 27% were seen once, and the ten largest hold roughly a tenth. A remark on this clonotype: The antigen is unknown. An end of the junction differs from the germline gene, which may be a read error.

This same sample was also taken into another study, of T cells of mothers and their children.

The material sequenced was blood. This clonotype was sampled from a woman between 40 and 55 years old in good health.

The CDR3 DNA is TGCGCCTGCAGCTTGGGTACAGATACGCAGTATTTT. Amino acids: CACSLGTDTQYF. This chain uses TRBV5-1 with TRBJ2-3; D gene unclear. There are 12 residues in the CDR3. The germline gives CDR1 SGHRS, CDR2 YFSETQ.